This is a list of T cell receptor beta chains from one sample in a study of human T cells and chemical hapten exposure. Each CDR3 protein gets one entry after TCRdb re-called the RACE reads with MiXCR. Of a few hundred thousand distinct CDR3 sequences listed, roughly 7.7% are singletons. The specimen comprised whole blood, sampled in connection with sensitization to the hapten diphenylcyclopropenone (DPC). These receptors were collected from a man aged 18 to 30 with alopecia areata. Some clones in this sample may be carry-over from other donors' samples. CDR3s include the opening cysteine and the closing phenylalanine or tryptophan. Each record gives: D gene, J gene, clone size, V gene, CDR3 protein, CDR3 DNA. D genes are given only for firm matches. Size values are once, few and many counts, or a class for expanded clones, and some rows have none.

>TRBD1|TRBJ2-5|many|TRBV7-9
CASSPGTGAVEETQYF
TGTGCCAGCAGCCCCGGGACAGGGGCAGTAGAAGAGACCCAGTACTTC
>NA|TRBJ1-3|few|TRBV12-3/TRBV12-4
CASSSHRISGNTIYF
TGTGCCAGCAGTTCCCACAGAATCTCTGGAAACACCATATATTTT
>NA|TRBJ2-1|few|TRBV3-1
CASSQGQEYNEQFF
TGTGCCAGCAGCCAAGGACAGGAATACAATGAGCAGTTCTTC
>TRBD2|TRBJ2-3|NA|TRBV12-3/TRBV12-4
CASNLSGGTDTQYF
TGTGCCAGCAACCTTAGCGGGGGCACAGATACGCAGTATTTT
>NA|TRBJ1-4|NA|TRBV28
CASSIPTATNEKLFF
TGTGCCAGCAGTATACCGACAGCAACTAATGAAAAACTGTTTTTT
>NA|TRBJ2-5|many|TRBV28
CASNVGRGQETQYF
TGTGCCAGCAACGTCGGACGGGGGCAAGAGACCCAGTACTTC
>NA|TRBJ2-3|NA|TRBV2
CASSGVFTDTQYF
TGTGCCAGCAGCGGGGTATTCACAGATACGCAGTATTTT
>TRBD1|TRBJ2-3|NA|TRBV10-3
CAISEMTDRRLTDTQYF
TGTGCCATCAGTGAGATGACGGACAGGAGGCTCACAGATACGCAGTATTTT
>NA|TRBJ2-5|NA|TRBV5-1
CASSFVPAYQETQYF
TGCGCCAGCAGCTTCGTTCCAGCGTACCAAGAGACCCAGTACTTC
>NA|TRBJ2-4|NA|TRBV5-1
CASSLAAAVPGNIQYF
TGCGCCAGCAGCTTGGCCGCGGCAGTCCCGGGAAACATTCAGTACTTC
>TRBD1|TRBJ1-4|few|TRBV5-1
CASSLEDRGGGKLFF
TGCGCCAGCAGCTTGGAGGACAGGGGAGGAGGAAAACTGTTTTTT
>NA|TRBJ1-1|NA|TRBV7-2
CASSTFRVYTEAFF
TGTGCCAGCAGTACCTTCAGGGTATACACTGAAGCTTTCTTT
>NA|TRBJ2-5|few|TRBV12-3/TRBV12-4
CASSFLPGLQETQYF
TGTGCCAGCAGTTTTTTGCCAGGATTACAAGAGACCCAGTACTTC
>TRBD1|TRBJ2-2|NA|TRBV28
CASRTPPGTGNTGELFF
TGTGCCAGCAGGACTCCCCCCGGGACAGGGAACACCGGGGAGCTGTTTTTT
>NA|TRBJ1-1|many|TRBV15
CATSSLGQEEAVDTEAFF
TGTGCCACCAGCAGTCTGGGGCAGGAGGAGGCAGTGGACACTGAAGCTTTCTTT
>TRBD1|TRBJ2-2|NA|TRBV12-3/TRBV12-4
CASRGTVNTGELFF
TGTGCCAGCAGGGGGACAGTCAACACCGGGGAGCTGTTTTTT
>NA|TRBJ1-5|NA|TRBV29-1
CSVDPGFNQPQHF
TGCAGCGTTGATCCAGGGTTTAATCAGCCCCAGCATTTT
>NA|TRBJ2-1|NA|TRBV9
CASSVKRDNEQFF
TGTGCCAGCAGCGTCAAGCGGGACAATGAGCAGTTCTTC
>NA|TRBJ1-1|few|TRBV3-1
CASSQGRTVSGNTEAFF
TGTGCCAGCAGCCAAGGACGGACAGTGTCGGGGAACACTGAAGCTTTCTTT
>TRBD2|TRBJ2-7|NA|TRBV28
CASSLTSGSSYEQYF
TGTGCCAGCAGTTTAACTAGCGGGAGCTCCTACGAGCAGTACTTC
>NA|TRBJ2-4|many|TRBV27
CASSVDQGNIQYF
TGTGCCAGCAGTGTTGATCAGGGAAACATTCAGTACTTC
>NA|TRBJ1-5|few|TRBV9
CASSVAGAQPQHF
TGTGCCAGCAGCGTAGCGGGGGCTCAGCCCCAGCATTTT
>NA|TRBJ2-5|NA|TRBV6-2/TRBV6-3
CASSSEFQETQYF
TGTGCCAGCAGTTCCGAGTTTCAGGAGACCCAGTACTTC
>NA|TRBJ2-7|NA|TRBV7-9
CASSDEDSLYEQYF
TGTGCCAGCAGCGATGAGGACAGTCTTTACGAGCAGTACTTC
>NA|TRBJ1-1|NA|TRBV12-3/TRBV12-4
CASSFQGRSTEAFF
TGTGCCAGCAGTTTTCAGGGGAGGAGCACTGAAGCTTTCTTT
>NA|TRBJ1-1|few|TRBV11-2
CASSQERSNTEAFF
TGTGCCAGCAGCCAGGAGAGGTCGAACACTGAAGCTTTCTTT
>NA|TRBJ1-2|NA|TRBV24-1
CATSPSGRTPPHGYTF
TGTGCCACCAGTCCGTCAGGCAGAACTCCCCCTCATGGCTACACCTTC
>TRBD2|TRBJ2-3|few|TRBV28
CASSPELAGAPDTQYF
TGTGCCAGCAGTCCGGAACTAGCGGGAGCCCCAGATACGCAGTATTTT
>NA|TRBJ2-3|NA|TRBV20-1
CSAIRSPDTQYF
TGCAGTGCTATCCGCTCCCCAGATACGCAGTATTTT
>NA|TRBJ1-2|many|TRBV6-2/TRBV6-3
CASSPHTVYGYTF
TGTGCCAGCAGTCCCCACACGGTCTATGGCTACACCTTC
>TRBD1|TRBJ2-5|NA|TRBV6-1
CASSEGTGGETQYF
TGTGCCAGCAGTGAGGGGACAGGGGGAGAGACCCAGTACTTC
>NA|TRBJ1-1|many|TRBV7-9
CASSPDPNEAFF
TGTGCCAGCAGCCCAGACCCTAATGAAGCTTTCTTT
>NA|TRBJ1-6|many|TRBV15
CATSRYRDSPLHF
TGTGCCACCAGCAGATACAGGGATTCACCCCTCCACTTT
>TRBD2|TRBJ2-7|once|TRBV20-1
CSARPRTSGGAIHEQYF
TGCAGTGCTAGACCCCGGACTAGCGGGGGGGCGATCCACGAGCAGTACTTC
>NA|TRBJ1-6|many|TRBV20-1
CSAHTGGSNSPLHF
TGCAGTGCCCACACGGGAGGGAGCAATTCACCCCTCCACTTT
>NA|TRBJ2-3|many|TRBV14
CASSSSWTDTQYF
TGTGCCAGCAGTTCTTCATGGACAGATACGCAGTATTTT
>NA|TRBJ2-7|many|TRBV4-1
CASSQPEGFTYEQYF
TGCGCCAGCAGCCAACCGGAAGGATTCACCTACGAGCAGTACTTC
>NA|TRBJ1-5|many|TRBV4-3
CASSLGFNQPQHF
TGCGCCAGCAGCCTGGGTTTTAATCAGCCCCAGCATTTT
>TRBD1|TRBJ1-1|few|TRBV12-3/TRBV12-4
CASSPGQANTEAFF
TGTGCCAGCAGTCCCGGACAGGCGAACACTGAAGCTTTCTTT
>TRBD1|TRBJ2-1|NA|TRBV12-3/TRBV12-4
CASSPMTGPQFF
TGTGCCAGCAGTCCGATGACAGGGCCACAGTTCTTC
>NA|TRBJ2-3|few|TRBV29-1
CSVDGTAYTQYF
TGCAGCGTTGACGGGACTGCCTATACGCAGTATTTT
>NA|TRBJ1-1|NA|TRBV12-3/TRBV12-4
CASSLYWAGANTEAFF
TGTGCCAGCAGTCTCTACTGGGCAGGGGCGAACACTGAAGCTTTCTTT
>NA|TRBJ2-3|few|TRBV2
CASSEVGPSDTQYF
TGTGCCAGCAGTGAAGTGGGCCCCTCGGATACGCAGTATTTT
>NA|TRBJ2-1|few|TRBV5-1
CASTQTGRYKSNEQFF
TGCGCCAGCACCCAGACAGGTCGGTACAAGTCAAATGAGCAGTTCTTC
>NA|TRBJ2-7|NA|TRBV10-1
CASSRGTTGYEQYF
TGCGCCAGCAGCCGGGGGACCACAGGCTACGAGCAGTACTTC
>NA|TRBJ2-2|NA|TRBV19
CASTVRANTGELFF
TGTGCCAGTACTGTCAGGGCTAACACCGGGGAGCTGTTTTTT
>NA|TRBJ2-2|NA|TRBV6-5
CASSAQGTGELFF
TGTGCCAGCAGTGCCCAGGGCACCGGGGAGCTGTTTTTT
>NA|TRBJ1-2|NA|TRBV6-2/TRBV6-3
CASSTGTTYGYTF
TGTGCCAGCAGCACCGGGACAACTTATGGCTACACCTTC
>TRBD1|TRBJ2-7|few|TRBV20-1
CSARGTGMIGTYEQYF
TGCAGTGCTAGAGGGACAGGGATGATTGGGACCTACGAGCAGTACTTC
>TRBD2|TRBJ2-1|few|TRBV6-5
CASSAMGLAGTNEQFF
TGTGCCAGCAGTGCGATGGGACTAGCGGGTACGAATGAGCAGTTCTTC